This T cell receptor (beta chain) was sequenced in a study of blood T cell repertoires in COVID-19. Data came from immunoSEQ multiplex PCR; TCRdb stores just in-frame clones and leaves some out. The data show some 100,000 clones, about 86% seen once. The specimen sequenced was PBMCs or T cells enriched from blood (not recorded which). The TCR originated in a woman in her 50s who had recovered from COVID-19.

CDR3 amino acids: CASSDRGNTIYF. The CDR3 nucleotides read TGTGCCAGCTCGGACAGGGGAAACACCATATATTTT. This sequence joins TRBV2 and TRBJ1-3; 7 bases are a match to TRBD1. V was clipped by 8 bases and J by 4 bases; unmatched bases: 2. The CDR3 extends over 12 amino acids. Per germline, CDR1 SNHLY and CDR2 FYNNEI.